Each of the 17 T cell receptor beta chains below was sequenced from the same sample in a study of tumor and adjacent non-tumor tissue in lung cancer. No cell sorting was done before RNA was extracted from the tissue. More than 3 cm separated this lung sample from the edge of the tumor. TCRbeta libraries were built with three rounds of nested PCR, modified from ARM-PCR. Each CDR3 protein gets one entry after TCRdb re-called the multiplex PCR reads with MiXCR. The data contain some 68,000 distinct CDR3 sequences, about 77% of them singletons. The sample consisted of distant non-tumor lung tissue. The source of these receptors is a man in his fifties or sixties with non-small cell lung cancer.

Concerning this clonotype: Mismatch with germline at one junction end may stem from a read error. The V and J genes are TRBV29-1 and TRBJ1-1; D is uncertain. Germline assignment: CDR1 SQVTM and CDR2 ANQGSEA. CDR3 length: 11 residues. The CDR3 nucleotides are TGCGGCGTTAGGGTAGTGACTGAAGCTTTCTTT. It codes for CGVRVVTEAFF.

About this clonotype itself: A read error may produce the germline difference seen at one junction end. The J gene is TRBJ2-1, the V gene TRBV4-1; perhaps TRBD2 as D (5 bases). This CDR3 has 18 amino acids. Germline loops: CDR1 MGHRA, CDR2 YSYEKL. This chain's CDR3 is CANSQSLVGAADYNDQFF. CDR3 sequence (DNA): TGCGCCAACAGCCAATCCCTCGTTGGAGCGGCTGACTACAATGATCAGTTCTTC.

Remarks on this clonotype: This sequence may be a read error, since a much larger clone differs from it by one base. The chain has TRBV25-1 and TRBJ1-1; 9 bases are a match to TRBD1. The J segment lost 10 bases and the V segment lost 6 bases, leaving 12 bases of the junction unmatched. CDR3 length: 14 residues. Germline CDR1 reads MGHDK; CDR2 reads SYGVNS. The CDR3, as DNA: TGTGCCAGCAGATCGGACAGGGGCGAGGCTGGAGCTTTCTTT. This translates into CASRSDRGEAGAFF.

In this sample, this clonotype turned up many times. This sequence joins TRBV20-1 and TRBJ2-3, with D possibly called TRBD1 or TRBD2 (5 bases each). Germline values: CDR1 DFQATT, CDR2 SNEGSKA (reference sequence). The CDR3 is made up of 14 amino acids. V was trimmed by 0 bases and J by 5 bases, leaving 12 bases between them. CDR3 in amino acids: CSAREQLGEDTQYF. As DNA, the CDR3 is TGCAGTGCTAGAGAGCAACTAGGGGAAGATACGCAGTATTTT.

This clonotype was observed at least ten times. A much bigger clone sits one base away, suggesting this may be a read error. Because it lacks the conserved phenylalanine or tryptophan at the end, this CDR3 is likely a read error. The rearrangement links TRBV11-2 to TRBJ1-1, with D possibly TRBD1 on 6 matching bases. Germline CDR1 SGHAT, CDR2 FQNNGV. The CDR3 has 15 amino acids. Trimming removed 5 bases at V and 5 bases at J, with 18 bases between. The CDR3 reads CASSMGSNRDTEAFL. CDR3 nucleotides: TGTGCCAGCAGCATGGGCTCGAACAGGGATACTGAAGCTTTCCTT.

This rearrangement joins TRBV10-2 to TRBJ2-1; 10 bases are a match to TRBD1. V was clipped by 7 bases and J by 5 bases; unmatched bases: 8. The CDR3 length is 15 residues. CDR1 and CDR2 (germline): WSHSY, SAAADI. CDR3 DNA sequence: TGCGCCAGCAACGGGACAGGGGTGGGTCACAATGAGCAGTTCTTC. This codes for CASNGTGVGHNEQFF.

As to this clonotype: A read error may produce the germline difference seen at one junction end. This chain links TRBV28 with TRBJ2-1, with 8 bases aligning to TRBD2. The CDR3 sequence is 16 residues long. CDR1 MDHEN and CDR2 SYDVKM come from the germline V gene. In nucleotides, the CDR3 is TGTGCCAGCAGTGCCCAGACTAGCGACTCCTATAATGAGCAGTTCTTC. Residues: CASSAQTSDSYNEQFF.

This clonotype was seen ten or more times. The chain uses TRBV11-2 and TRBJ2-1; unclear D gene. The V gene's germline CDR1 is SGHAT and CDR2 FQNNGV. The ends were cut back, 3 bases at V and 8 bases at J, with 5 bases in the middle. This CDR3 comprises 11 residues. The CDR3 DNA is TGTGCCAGCAGCTTCTATGATGAGCAGTTCTTC. Its protein is CASSFYDEQFF.

Worth noting for this clonotype: Its ends do not fully match the called genes, so a read error is possible. V gene TRBV6-8 combines with J gene TRBJ2-1, with no clear D. The CDR3 covers 11 residues. Germline CDR1 reads MNHGY; CDR2 reads SAAAGT. The chain's CDR3 is CVSTVPLEQFF. The CDR3 DNA is TGTGTCAGCACTGTCCCTTTGGAGCAGTTCTTC.

This clonotype was seen ten or more times. The V call is TRBV20-1, the J call TRBJ2-7; TRBD2 aligns across 7 bases. The germline V gene encodes CDR1 DFQATT and CDR2 SNEGSKA (reference sequence). The CDR3 is 15 amino acids. The ends lost 1 base at V and 6 bases at J; junction bases unmatched: 12. The CDR3 coding sequence is TGCAGTGCTAGAGTCCAGCGGGACTTAAGGGGCGAGCAGTACTTC. This encodes CSARVQRDLRGEQYF.

A word on this clonotype: No conserved phenylalanine or tryptophan ends this CDR3, so it is likely a read error. V usage is TRBV6-5 and J usage is TRBJ1-2; 7 positions match TRBD1. This CDR3 region has 15 residues. Germline V CDR1 and CDR2: MNHEY, SVGAGI. The CDR3 spells CASSRQGGNNYGYTL. The CDR3 region has the DNA TGTGCCAGTAGTCGACAGGGTGGGAATAACTATGGTTACACCCTC.

For this clonotype: This CDR3 is missing its conserved last phenylalanine or tryptophan, likely due to a read error. V is TRBV11-3 and J is TRBJ2-7; 10 bases are shared with TRBD1. From germline, CDR1 is SGHNT and CDR2 YENEEA. V shed 5 bases and J 7 bases; nucleotides not matched to a gene: 11. The CDR3 loop spans 15 amino acids. The CDR3 coding sequence is TGTGCCAGCAGCCCCCCAAGACAGGGGGCTCGGGAGCAGTACATC. Amino acids: CASSPPRQGAREQYI.

V is TRBV4-2 and J is TRBJ1-2; D gene ambiguous. Trimming removed 3 bases at V and 0 bases at J, with 11 bases between. Germline CDR1 reads LGHNA; CDR2 reads YNFKEQ. The CDR3 totals 15 residues. The chain's CDR3 is CASSQAGPANYGYTF. DNA for the CDR3: TGTGCCAGCAGCCAGGCAGGACCAGCTAACTATGGCTACACCTTC.

This clonotype has ten or more counts. CDR3 nucleotides: TGCGCCAGCAGTCGGTCGAGGGTGAACACCGGGGAGCTGTTTTTT. Translating it yields CASSRSRVNTGELFF. J is TRBJ2-2 and V is TRBV5-1, with a possible D match to TRBD2 (5 bases). This CDR3 spans 15 amino acids. The ends were cut back, 5 bases at V and 1 base at J, with 12 bases in the middle. Germline V lookup: CDR1 SGHRS, CDR2 YFSETQ.

This clonotype showed up just once. A much larger clone differs from this one at a single base, so this may be a read error. The gene calls are TRBV20-1 and TRBJ1-5, with D possibly matching TRBD1 (5 bases). Trimming removed 5 bases from V and 7 bases from J, with 24 bases in between. This CDR3 region has 16 residues. Germline lookup yields CDR1 DFQATT and CDR2 SNEGSKA (reference sequence). CDR3 nucleotides: TGCAGTGCTCGGCCGGAAGGGGCAGGATCAGGGCAGCCCCAGCATTTT. Residues: CSARPEGAGSGQPQHF.

Concerning this clonotype: A read error may account for a junction end that differs from germline. V gene TRBV11-3 combines with J gene TRBJ2-3; no reliable D call. The length of the CDR3 is 16 residues. Germline V CDR1 and CDR2: SGHNT, YENEEA. CDR3 DNA: TGTGCCAGCAGCTCAAGGTTAGCAGATAGCATAGATACGCAGTATTTT. This sequence encodes CASSSRLADSIDTQYF.

This clonotype was counted many times. The chain links TRBV24-1 to TRBJ2-3; D is ambiguous. Deletions cut 3 bases from V and 1 base from J, with 10 bases between. The CDR3 totals 15 residues. CDR1 is KGHDR, CDR2 SFDVKD, per germline. The CDR3 reads CATSDKGFGTDTQYF. CDR3 sequence (DNA): TGTGCCACCAGTGATAAGGGCTTTGGCACAGATACGCAGTATTTT.